This T cell receptor beta chain was captured in a study of regulatory T cells in long-lasting Graves disease. This clonotype was observed at least ten times. Its specificity is unknown. Specified time point: newly diagnosed GD, antithyroid drugs for less than 3 months. The TCR library was made from RNA extracted from PBMCs. In building TCR beta libraries, iRepertoire HTBI primers were used together with Arm-PCR of CDR3 regions. TCRdb redid the calling of the multiplex PCR reads with MiXCR, one entry per CDR3 protein. Counted here are a few hundred thousand distinct CDR3 sequences, 16% occurring once; the ten biggest clones make up just under 30%. General study points: For persistent Graves' patients, TCR diversity was lower than for newly diagnosed ones.

V was pared by 1 base and J by 5 bases, with 6 bases between. The CDR3 length is 13 residues. Germline CDR1 is KGHSH and CDR2 is LQKENI. In addition, the sample was reused for a study of T cells in Graves' hyperthyroidism and ophthalmopathy.

The sequence came from a man in his forties with Graves disease. The chain recombines TRBV18 with TRBJ2-1, with D unresolved. Specimen: peripheral blood mononuclear cells (PBMCs), collected at new diagnosis, from a patient treated with antithyroid drugs. The CDR3 protein is CASSPLADNEQFF. CDR3 coding DNA: TGTGCCAGCTCACCACTGGCGGACAATGAGCAGTTCTTC.